Shown below are 15 T cell receptor beta chains from a single sample sequenced in a study of blood T cell repertoires in COVID-19. Some clones are missing from TCRdb's copy, which holds only in-frame ones; the method was immunoSEQ multiplex PCR. The table shows under 30,000 clones, with about 94% occurring only once. Sample: peripheral blood. The receptor set was obtained from a human donor with active COVID-19. The donor label of this sample is uncertain.

V gene TRBV18 combines with J gene TRBJ2-5, with 8 bases lining up with TRBD1. The CDR3 consists of 14 residues. V trimming: 2 bases; J trimming: 4 bases; junction bases outside the gene matches: 3. Germline lookup yields CDR1 KGHSH and CDR2 LQKENI. This chain's CDR3 is CASSPADRGETQYF. In nucleotides, the CDR3 is TGTGCCAGCTCACCAGCCGACAGGGGAGAGACCCAGTACTTC.

The rearrangement uses TRBV5-1 and TRBJ2-5; 11 bases agree with TRBD2. The CDR3 totals 16 residues. Trimming removed 4 bases from V and 1 base from J; junction bases left unmatched: 6. Germline V gene data show CDR1 as SGHRS and CDR2 as YFSETQ. The CDR3 DNA sequence: TGCGCCAGCAGCACCGGACTAGCGGGTCTCCAAGAGACCCAGTACTTC. This sequence encodes CASSTGLAGLQETQYF.

V is TRBV7-9 and J is TRBJ2-5, with 8 bases fitting TRBD2. Losses at the gene ends were 3 bases for V and 2 bases for J; bases not matched to a gene: 5. The germline gives CDR1 SEHNR, CDR2 FQNEAQ (reference sequence). The length of the CDR3 is 15 residues. As DNA, the CDR3 is TGTGCCAGCAGCTTCCCGAGCGGGGGACAAGAGACCCAGTACTTC. Its protein is CASSFPSGGQETQYF.

The chain has TRBV6-5 and TRBJ2-5, with D uncertain. This CDR3 has 13 amino acids. Between the trimmed V and J ends, which lost 0 bases and 5 bases, there was a span of 7 bases. Germline V gene lookup returns CDR1 MNHEY and CDR2 SVGAGI. CDR3 region: CASSYSSIETQYF. The DNA for the CDR3 is TGTGCCAGCAGTTACTCCTCTATTGAGACCCAGTACTTC.

The chain has TRBV19 and TRBJ2-2; 9 bases match TRBD2. The CDR3 sequence is 17 residues long. With V trimmed by 4 bases and J by 2 bases, 8 bases remained unmatched. Germline V gene data show CDR1 as LNHDA and CDR2 as SQIVND (reference sequence). The CDR3 here is CASSRSSGAINTGELFF. CDR3 coding DNA: TGTGCCAGTAGTAGATCTAGCGGGGCAATAAACACCGGGGAGCTGTTTTTT.

The V and J genes are TRBV5-1 and TRBJ2-1; 16 bases align to TRBD2. V was clipped by 4 bases and J by 9 bases; unmatched bases: 7. Germline V CDR1 and CDR2: SGHRS, YFSETQ. This CDR3 comprises 16 residues. CDR3 in DNA: TGCGCCAGCAGCCCCGGGACTAGCGGGAGGGTCGGTGAGCAGTTCTTC. This sequence encodes CASSPGTSGRVGEQFF.

The rearrangement links TRBV6-2 or TRBV6-3 to TRBJ1-4; D is perhaps TRBD1 (5 bases). This CDR3 is 15 amino acids long. The ends were cut back, 4 bases at V and 11 bases at J, with 20 bases in the middle. The germline V gene encodes CDR1 MNHEY and CDR2 SVGEGT. CDR3 protein: CASSSSGAAGGKLFF. Here the CDR3 DNA reads TGTGCCAGCAGTTCCAGCGGGGCAGCCGGAGGGAAACTGTTTTTT.

The chain couples TRBV7-9 to TRBJ2-3; 12 nucleotides match TRBD2. V lost 0 bases and J lost 5; bases outside the gene matches: 3. Germline values: CDR1 SEHNR, CDR2 FQNEAQ (reference sequence). This CDR3 comprises 16 residues. CDR3 nucleotide sequence: TGTGCCAGCAGCTTAGCCCTAGCGGGGGGGCAAGATACGCAGTATTTT. Encoded protein: CASSLALAGGQDTQYF. Filled out from reference TRBV7-9 and TRBJ2-3, the complete variable domain reads DTGVSQNPRHKITKRGQNVTFRCDPISEHNRLYWYRQTLGQGPEFLTYFQNEAQLEKSRLLSDRFSAERPKGSFSTLEIQRTEQGDSAMYLCASSLALAGGQDTQYFGPGTRLTVL.

This chain joins TRBV6-4 and TRBJ2-2; D not resolved. This CDR3 is built from 14 residues. From germline, CDR1 is MRHNA and CDR2 SNTAGT. Trimming removed 6 bases from V and 3 bases from J, with 11 bases in between. The CDR3 nucleotides are TGTGCCAGCAGATTGCTTTCGGACACCGGGGAGCTGTTTTTT. Its protein product is CASRLLSDTGELFF.

This clone has only one observation. The chain has TRBV7-8 and TRBJ1-2; tentatively, D is TRBD1 (5 bases). Trimming cost V 6 bases and J 8 bases, with 19 bases left between them. This CDR3 region has 14 residues. Germline CDR1 reads SGHVS; CDR2 reads FQNEAQ. DNA for the CDR3: TGTGCCAGCAGATTGGACACTAGCTCGGGGGGCTACACCTTC. As protein: CASRLDTSSGGYTF.

This chain connects TRBV5-1 to TRBJ2-7; 7 positions agree with TRBD2. Germline CDR1 and CDR2: SGHRS and YFSETQ. The CDR3 sequence is 15 residues long. V trimming: 2 bases; J trimming: 1 base; junction bases outside the gene matches: 6. CDR3 bases: TGCGCCAGCAGCTTAGACCAGGGACTATCCTACGAGCAGTACTTC. Translation: CASSLDQGLSYEQYF.

The chain carries TRBV24-1 and TRBJ2-2; 9 positions match TRBD2. CDR3 length: 13 amino acids. Germline lookup yields CDR1 KGHDR and CDR2 SFDVKD. V lost 11 bases, J lost 6 bases, and 6 bases stayed unmatched. The chain's CDR3 is CAISGSVAGELFF. The CDR3 nucleotides are TGTGCCATTAGCGGGAGTGTAGCCGGGGAGCTGTTTTTT.

This chain joins TRBV11-2 and TRBJ1-5; 9 bases line up with TRBD1. J lost 2 bases, V lost 1 base, and 0 bases had no gene match. In germline, CDR1 is SGHAT, CDR2 FQNNGV. There are 15 residues in the CDR3. The DNA of the CDR3 is TGTGCCAGCAGCTTAGGGACAGGGGGCAATCAGCCCCAGCATTTT. Protein sequence: CASSLGTGGNQPQHF.

The table lists this clone with a count of one. This rearrangement joins TRBV19 to TRBJ2-4; maybe TRBD2 (6 bases). The CDR3 loop spans 13 amino acids. Trimming pared 7 bases from V and 9 bases from J, leaving 16 bases between. Germline V CDR1 and CDR2: LNHDA, SQIVND (reference sequence). DNA for the CDR3: TGTGCCAGTAAGGTTCGCGGGGACGGCATTCAGTACTTC. This gives the protein CASKVRGDGIQYF.

This clone came up once. The chain recombines TRBV5-1 with TRBJ2-6; D uncertain. CDR1 is SGHRS and CDR2 is YFSETQ in the germline V gene. V lost 0 bases to trimming and J lost 4 bases, with 8 bases between them. This CDR3 region has 15 residues. For the CDR3, the DNA is TGCGCCAGCAGCTTGGGCAGGCCCGGGGCCAACGTCCTGACTTTC. It codes for CASSLGRPGANVLTF.